This T cell receptor (beta chain) came from a study of graft-versus-host responses after intestinal transplantation (dated by TCRdb to the early 2020s). Background on the whole study: Multivisceral, liver-intestinal, or isolated intestinal transplants were received by the recipients. Every recipient was given anti-thymocyte globulin induction, then maintenance tacrolimus and steroids for about three years. Graft-versus-host and host-versus-graft alloreactive T cell clones were tracked in the graft, circulation and bone marrow after intestinal transplantation using bulk TCR-beta CDR3 sequencing. To identify alloreactive clones, pre-transplant mixed lymphocyte reaction products were sequenced and compared with unstimulated pre-transplant donor and recipient T cells. A cohort of roughly 25 intestinal transplant recipients, including one retransplant, was enrolled, and a few patients lacking pretransplant specimens were excluded. A peak of at least 4% donor T cells among recipient peripheral blood mononuclear cells was the definition used for donor T cell macrochimerism. Rather than being sequenced by the commercial service, samples from a few later patients were sequenced in-house on an Illumina MiSeq and processed with MiXCR. Here is what the overall study found, with its caveats: GvH clones were detected in recipient bone marrow, and some appeared earlier in ileal mucosa or blood, consistent with an intestinal mucosal origin. High GvH to HvG T cell clonal ratios were observed in the allografts of patients with donor T cell macrochimerism. Early after transplant, declines in HvG clones were associated with peak levels of circulating GvH clones. Conclusions were limited by the relatively low number and heterogeneity of intestinal transplant patients.

The CDR3 numbers 17 residues from cysteine through phenylalanine. Of all the DNA, just the CDR3 is kept, 51 bases in frame from base 1. The germline V end is reduced by 4 bases and the J end by 7 bases; junction bases left unmatched: 9. Via the germline V gene, CDR1 is SGHRS and CDR2 YFSETQ. Libraries were built with the immunoSEQ multiplex PCR assay. High-throughput TCR-beta CDR3 sequencing of genomic DNA from most patients was performed by Adaptive Biotechnologies. Concerning the study's data processing: Adaptive's ImmunoSEQ software was the source of the TCR sequencing data for 15 to 20 patients, while a few other patients were processed with MiXCR and VDJtools. CDR3 nucleotide sequences shared between donor and recipient were removed because their origin could not be assigned. At least 2-fold expansion over unstimulated cells and a minimum CFSE-low frequency of 0.002% (template counts) or 0.001% (read counts) were required for clones to be classified as alloreactive. Clones were considered mappable if detected in sequenced pre-transplant spleen, lymph node, or MLR CFSE-low populations of the donor or recipient. Cumulative frequency of alloreactive clones was calculated as a percentage of all sequences weighted by copy number. Imported from immuneACCESS, the table was reduced by TCRdb to in-frame sequences with V and J called. These copies leave out some clones; in studies compared against another copy, an unresolved V gene accounts for under half, and the cause of the remainder is not known. V, J and clone size reflect that table, while D and trimming were determined from the DNA. The sample table holds around 28,000 clones, of which 70% to 90% were seen once. The top ten clonotypes cover 0.9% to 1.2% of the sample.

Blood samples were collected up to 4 times in the first month after transplant and then at least monthly when available. This clone was counted once. The antigen it recognizes is unknown. The sample holds no much larger clone one base away, and base qualities are not on file. The chain was built from TRBV5-1 and TRBJ2-1, with 15 bases aligning to TRBD2. This TCR was sampled from a human patient who received an intestinal transplant, so some T cells may come from the graft donor. Sequenced material: PBMCs, taken about 28 days after intestinal transplant. CDR3 region: CASSPGLAGGFSNEQFF. The DNA sequence is as follows: TGCGCCAGCAGCCCCGGACTAGCGGGGGGGTTTAGTAATGAGCAGTTCTTC.